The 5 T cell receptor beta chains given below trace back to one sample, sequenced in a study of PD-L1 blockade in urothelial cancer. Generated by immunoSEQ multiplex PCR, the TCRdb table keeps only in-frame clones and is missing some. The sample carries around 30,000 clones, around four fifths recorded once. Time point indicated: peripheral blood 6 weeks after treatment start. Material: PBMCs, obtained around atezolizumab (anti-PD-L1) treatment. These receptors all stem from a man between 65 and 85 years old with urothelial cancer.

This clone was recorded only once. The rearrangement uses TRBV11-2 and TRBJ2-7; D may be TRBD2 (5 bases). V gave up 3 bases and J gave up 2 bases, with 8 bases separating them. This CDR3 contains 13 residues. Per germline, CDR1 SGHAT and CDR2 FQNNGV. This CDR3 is CASSFPGAYEQYF. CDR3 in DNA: TGTGCCAGCAGCTTCCCCGGGGCCTACGAGCAGTACTTC.

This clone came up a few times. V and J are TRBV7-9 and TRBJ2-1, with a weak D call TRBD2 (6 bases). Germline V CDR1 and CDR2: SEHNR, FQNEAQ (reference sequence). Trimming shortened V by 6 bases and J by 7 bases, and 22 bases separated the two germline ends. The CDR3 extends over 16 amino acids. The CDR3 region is CASSPWPSLRGNEQFF. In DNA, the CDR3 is TGTGCCAGCAGTCCCTGGCCTAGCCTACGGGGGAATGAGCAGTTCTTC.

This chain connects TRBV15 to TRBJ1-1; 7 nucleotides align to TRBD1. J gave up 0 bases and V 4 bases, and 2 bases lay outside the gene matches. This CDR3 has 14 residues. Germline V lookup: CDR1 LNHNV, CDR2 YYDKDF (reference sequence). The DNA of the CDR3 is TGTGCCACCAGCAAAAGGGGGCTGAACACTGAAGCTTTCTTT. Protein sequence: CATSKRGLNTEAFF. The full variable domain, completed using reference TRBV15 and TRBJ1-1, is DAMVIQNPRYQVTQFGKPVTLSCSQTLNHNVMYWYQQKSSQAPKLLFHYYDKDFNNEADTPDNFQSRRPNTSFCFLDIRSPGLGDTAMYLCATSKRGLNTEAFFGQGTRLTVV.

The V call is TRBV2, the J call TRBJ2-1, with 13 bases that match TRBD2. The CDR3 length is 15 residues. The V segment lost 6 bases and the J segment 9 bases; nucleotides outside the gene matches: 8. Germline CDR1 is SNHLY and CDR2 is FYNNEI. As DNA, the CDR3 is TGTGCCAGCAGGTCTACTAGCGGGAGGGCTGTTGAGCAGTTCTTC. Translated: CASRSTSGRAVEQFF.

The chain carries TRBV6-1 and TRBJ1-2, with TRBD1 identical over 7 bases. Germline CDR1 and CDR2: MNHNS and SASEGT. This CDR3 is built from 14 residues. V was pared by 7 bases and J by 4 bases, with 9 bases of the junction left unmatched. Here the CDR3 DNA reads TGTGCCAGCACTCCAGGGGGACAGCTCTATGGCTACACCTTC. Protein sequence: CASTPGGQLYGYTF.